This T cell receptor (beta chain) was documented in a study of blood T cell repertoires in COVID-19. Germline lookup yields CDR1 SGHNT and CDR2 YENEEA. Trimming removed 5 bases from V and 5 bases from J; junction bases left unmatched: 9. CDR3 size: 15 residues. The table came from immunoSEQ multiplex PCR; TCRdb's copy has only in-frame clones and leaves some out. Of about 350,000 clones in the sample, about 90% were seen once. The chain carries TRBV11-3 and TRBJ2-7, with 10 bases fitting TRBD2. The sample taken for sequencing was PBMCs or T cells enriched from blood (not recorded which). This clonotype originated in a woman in her twenties or thirties who had been exposed to COVID-19. The CDR3, as DNA: TGTGCCAGCAGCATCATAGCGGGAGGCCGGGACGAGCAGTACTTC. This gives the protein CASSIIAGGRDEQYF.